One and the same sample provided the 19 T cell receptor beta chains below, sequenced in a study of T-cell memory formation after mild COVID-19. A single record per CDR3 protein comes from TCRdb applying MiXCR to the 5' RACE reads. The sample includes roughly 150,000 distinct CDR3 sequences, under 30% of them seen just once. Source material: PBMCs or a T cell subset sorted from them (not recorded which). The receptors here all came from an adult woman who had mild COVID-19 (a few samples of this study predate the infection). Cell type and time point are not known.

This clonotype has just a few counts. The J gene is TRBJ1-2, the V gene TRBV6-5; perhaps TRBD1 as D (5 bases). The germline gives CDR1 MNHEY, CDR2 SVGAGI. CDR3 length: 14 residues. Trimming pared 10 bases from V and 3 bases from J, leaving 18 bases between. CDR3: CAIRGSGKDYGYTF. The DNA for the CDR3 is TGTGCCATCCGAGGATCAGGGAAGGACTATGGCTACACCTTC.

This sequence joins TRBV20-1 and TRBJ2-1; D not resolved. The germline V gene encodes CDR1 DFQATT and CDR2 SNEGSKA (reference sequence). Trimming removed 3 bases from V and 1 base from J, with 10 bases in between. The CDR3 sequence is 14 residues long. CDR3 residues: CSASLRMSYNEQFF. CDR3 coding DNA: TGCAGTGCTAGCCTACGCATGTCCTACAATGAGCAGTTCTTC.

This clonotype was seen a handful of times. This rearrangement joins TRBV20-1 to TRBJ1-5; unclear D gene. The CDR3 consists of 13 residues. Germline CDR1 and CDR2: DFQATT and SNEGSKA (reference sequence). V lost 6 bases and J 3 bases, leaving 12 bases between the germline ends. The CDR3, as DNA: TGCAGTGCCCTAGGGCCGTACAATCAGCCCCAGCATTTT. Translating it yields CSALGPYNQPQHF.

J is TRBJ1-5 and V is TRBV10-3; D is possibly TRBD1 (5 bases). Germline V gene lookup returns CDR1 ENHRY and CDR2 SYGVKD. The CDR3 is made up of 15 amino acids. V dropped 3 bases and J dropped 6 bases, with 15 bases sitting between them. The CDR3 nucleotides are TGTGCCATCAGTGATGCGGGGCAGCGGGGTCAGCCCCAGCATTTT. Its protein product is CAISDAGQRGQPQHF.

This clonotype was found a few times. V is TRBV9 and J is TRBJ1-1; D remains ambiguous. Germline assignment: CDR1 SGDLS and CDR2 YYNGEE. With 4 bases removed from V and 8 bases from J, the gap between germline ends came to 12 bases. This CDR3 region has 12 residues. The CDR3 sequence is CASSPQNLEAFF. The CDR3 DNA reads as TGTGCCAGCAGCCCCCAGAACCTGGAAGCTTTCTTT.

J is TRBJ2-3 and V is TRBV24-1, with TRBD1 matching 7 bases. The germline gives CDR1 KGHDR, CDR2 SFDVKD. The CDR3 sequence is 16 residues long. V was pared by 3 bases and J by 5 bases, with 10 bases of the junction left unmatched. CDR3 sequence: CATSDPGQPRLDTQYF. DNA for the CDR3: TGTGCCACCAGTGATCCGGGACAGCCCCGCCTAGATACGCAGTATTTT.

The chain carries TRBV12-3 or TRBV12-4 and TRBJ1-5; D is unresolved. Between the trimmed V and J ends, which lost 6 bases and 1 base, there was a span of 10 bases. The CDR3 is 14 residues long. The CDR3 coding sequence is TGTGCCAGCAGCCCCTCGTGGAGCAATCAGCCCCAGCATTTT. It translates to CASSPSWSNQPQHF.

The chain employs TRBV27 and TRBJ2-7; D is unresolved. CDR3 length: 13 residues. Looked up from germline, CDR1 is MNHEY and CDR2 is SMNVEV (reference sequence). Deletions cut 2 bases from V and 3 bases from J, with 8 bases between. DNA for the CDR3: TGTGCCAGCAGTTTAGGCCAAATCTACGAGCAGTACTTC. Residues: CASSLGQIYEQYF.

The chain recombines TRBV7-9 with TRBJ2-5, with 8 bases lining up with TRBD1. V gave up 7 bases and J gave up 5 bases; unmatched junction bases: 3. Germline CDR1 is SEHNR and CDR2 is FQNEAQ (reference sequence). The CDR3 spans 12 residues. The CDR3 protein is CASTGGKETQYF. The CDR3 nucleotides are TGTGCCAGCACAGGGGGCAAGGAGACCCAGTACTTC.

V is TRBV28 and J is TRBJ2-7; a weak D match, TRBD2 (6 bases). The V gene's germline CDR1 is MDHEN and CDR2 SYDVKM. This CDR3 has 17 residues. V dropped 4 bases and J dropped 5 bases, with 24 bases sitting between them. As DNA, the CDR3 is TGTGCCAGCAGTTCCCCACGGGGGTCGGGAGAGGGTCACGAGCAGTACTTC. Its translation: CASSSPRGSGEGHEQYF.

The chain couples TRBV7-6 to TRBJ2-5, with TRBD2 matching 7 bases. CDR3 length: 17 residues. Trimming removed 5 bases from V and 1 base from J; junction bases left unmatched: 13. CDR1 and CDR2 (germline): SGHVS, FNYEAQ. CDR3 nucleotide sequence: TGTGCCAGCAGCCGCTCGGGGGGAGGGTACCTCCAAGAGACCCAGTACTTC. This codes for CASSRSGGGYLQETQYF.

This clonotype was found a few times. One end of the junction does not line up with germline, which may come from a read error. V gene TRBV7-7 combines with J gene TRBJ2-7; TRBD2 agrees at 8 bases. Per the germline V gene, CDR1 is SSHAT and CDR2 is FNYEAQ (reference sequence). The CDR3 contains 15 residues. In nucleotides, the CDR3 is TGTGCTAGCAGCCCGGGACTAGGGGACTCCTACGAGCAGTACTTC. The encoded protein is CASSPGLGDSYEQYF.

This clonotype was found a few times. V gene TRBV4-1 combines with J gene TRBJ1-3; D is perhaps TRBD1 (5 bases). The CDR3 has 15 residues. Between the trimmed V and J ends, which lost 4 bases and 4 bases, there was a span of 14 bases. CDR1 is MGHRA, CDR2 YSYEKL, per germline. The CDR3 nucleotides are TGCGCCAGCAGCCCCCCGGAAGGGGAGGGAAACACCATATATTTT. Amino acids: CASSPPEGEGNTIYF.

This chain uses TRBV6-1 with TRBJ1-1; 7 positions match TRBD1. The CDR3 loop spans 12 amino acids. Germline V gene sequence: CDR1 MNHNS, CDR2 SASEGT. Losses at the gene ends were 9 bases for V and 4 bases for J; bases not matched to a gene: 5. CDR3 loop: CASQGEATEAFF. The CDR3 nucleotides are TGTGCCAGTCAGGGGGAGGCCACTGAAGCTTTCTTT.

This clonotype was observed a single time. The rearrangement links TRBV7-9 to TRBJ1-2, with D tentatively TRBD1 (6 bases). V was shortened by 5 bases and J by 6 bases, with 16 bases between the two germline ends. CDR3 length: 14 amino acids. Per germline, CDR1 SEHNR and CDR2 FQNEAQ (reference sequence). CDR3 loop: CASSPPDRKNGYTF. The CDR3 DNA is TGTGCCAGCAGCCCCCCGGACAGAAAGAATGGCTACACCTTC.

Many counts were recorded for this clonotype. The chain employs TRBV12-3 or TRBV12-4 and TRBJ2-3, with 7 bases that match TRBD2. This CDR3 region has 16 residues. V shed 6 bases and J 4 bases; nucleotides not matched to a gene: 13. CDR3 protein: CASRPRLAGSADTQYF. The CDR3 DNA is TGTGCCAGCAGGCCACGACTAGCTGGGTCGGCAGATACGCAGTATTTT.

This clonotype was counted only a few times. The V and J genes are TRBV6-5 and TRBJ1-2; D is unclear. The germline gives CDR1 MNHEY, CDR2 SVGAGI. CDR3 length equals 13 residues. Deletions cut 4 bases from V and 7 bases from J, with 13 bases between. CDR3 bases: TGTGCCAGCAGTTTTTCCCCGACACTTGGCTACACCTTC. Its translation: CASSFSPTLGYTF.

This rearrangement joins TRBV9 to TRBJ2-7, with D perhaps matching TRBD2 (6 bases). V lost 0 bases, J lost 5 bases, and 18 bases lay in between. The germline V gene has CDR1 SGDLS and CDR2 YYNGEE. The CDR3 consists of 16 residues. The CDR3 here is CASSVAVTGDPHEQYF. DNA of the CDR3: TGTGCCAGCAGCGTAGCCGTAACGGGAGATCCCCACGAGCAGTACTTC. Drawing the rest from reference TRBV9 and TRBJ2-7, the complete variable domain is DSGVTQTPKHLITATGQRVTLRCSPRSGDLSVYWYQQSLDQGLQFLIQYYNGEERAKGNILERFSAQQFPDLHSELNLSSLELGDSALYFCASSVAVTGDPHEQYFGPGTRLTVT.

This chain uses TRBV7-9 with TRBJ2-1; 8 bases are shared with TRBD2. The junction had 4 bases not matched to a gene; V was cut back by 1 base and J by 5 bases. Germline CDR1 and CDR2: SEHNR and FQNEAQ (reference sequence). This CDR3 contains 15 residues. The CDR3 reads CASSLGRREDNEQFF. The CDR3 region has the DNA TGTGCCAGCAGCTTAGGTCGGCGGGAGGACAATGAGCAGTTCTTC.